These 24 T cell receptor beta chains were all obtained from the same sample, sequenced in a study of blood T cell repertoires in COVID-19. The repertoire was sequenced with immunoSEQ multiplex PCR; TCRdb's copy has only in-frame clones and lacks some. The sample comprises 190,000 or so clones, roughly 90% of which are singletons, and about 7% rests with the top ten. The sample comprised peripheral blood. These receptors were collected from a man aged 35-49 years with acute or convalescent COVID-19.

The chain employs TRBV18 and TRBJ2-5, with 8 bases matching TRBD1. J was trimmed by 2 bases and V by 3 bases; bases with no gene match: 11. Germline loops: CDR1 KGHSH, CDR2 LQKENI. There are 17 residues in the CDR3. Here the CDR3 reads CASSPRETGTGQETQYF. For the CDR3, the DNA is TGTGCCAGCTCACCGCGAGAAACAGGGACAGGTCAAGAGACCCAGTACTTC.

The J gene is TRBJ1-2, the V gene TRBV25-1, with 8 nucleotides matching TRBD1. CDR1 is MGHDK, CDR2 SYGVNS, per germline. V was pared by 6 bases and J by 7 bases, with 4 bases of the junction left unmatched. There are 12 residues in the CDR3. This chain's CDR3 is CASRTGAGGYTF. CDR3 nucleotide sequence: TGTGCCAGCAGGACAGGGGCGGGTGGCTACACCTTC.

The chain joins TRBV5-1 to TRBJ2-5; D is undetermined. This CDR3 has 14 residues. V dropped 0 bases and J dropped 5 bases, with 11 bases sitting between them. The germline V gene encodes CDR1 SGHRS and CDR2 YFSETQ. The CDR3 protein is CASSLESTLETQYF. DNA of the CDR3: TGCGCCAGCAGCTTGGAAAGTACTTTGGAGACCCAGTACTTC.

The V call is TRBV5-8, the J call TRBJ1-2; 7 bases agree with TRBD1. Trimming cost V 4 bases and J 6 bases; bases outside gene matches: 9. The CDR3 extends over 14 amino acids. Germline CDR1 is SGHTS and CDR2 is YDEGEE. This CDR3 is CASSAAQGEDGYTF. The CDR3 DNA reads TGTGCCAGCAGCGCCGCCCAGGGGGAAGATGGCTACACCTTC. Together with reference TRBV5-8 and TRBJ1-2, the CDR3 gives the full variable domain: EAGVTQSPTHLIKTRGQQATLRCSPISGHTSVYWYQQALGLGLQFLLWYDEGEERNRGNFPPRFSGRQFPNYSSELNVNALELEDSALYLCASSAAQGEDGYTFGSGTRLTVV.

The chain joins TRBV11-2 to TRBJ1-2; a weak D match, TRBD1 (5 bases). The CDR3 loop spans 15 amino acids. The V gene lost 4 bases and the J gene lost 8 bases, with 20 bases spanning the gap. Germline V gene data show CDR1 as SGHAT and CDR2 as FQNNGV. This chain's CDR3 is CASSSTRDGREGYTF. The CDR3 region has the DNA TGTGCCAGCAGCTCGACCCGGGACGGGAGGGAGGGCTACACCTTC. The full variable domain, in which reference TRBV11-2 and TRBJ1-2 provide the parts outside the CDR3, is EAGVAQSPRYKIIEKRQSVAFWCNPISGHATLYWYQQILGQGPKLLIQFQNNGVVDDSQLPKDRFSAERLKGVDSTLKIQPAKLEDSAVYLCASSSTRDGREGYTFGSGTRLTVV.

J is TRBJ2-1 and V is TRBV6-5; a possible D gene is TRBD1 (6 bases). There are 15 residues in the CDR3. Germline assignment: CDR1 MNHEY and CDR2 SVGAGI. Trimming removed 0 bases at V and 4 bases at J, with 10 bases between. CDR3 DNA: TGTGCCAGCAGTTACTCGAGACAGGCTTACAATGAGCAGTTCTTC. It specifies CASSYSRQAYNEQFF.

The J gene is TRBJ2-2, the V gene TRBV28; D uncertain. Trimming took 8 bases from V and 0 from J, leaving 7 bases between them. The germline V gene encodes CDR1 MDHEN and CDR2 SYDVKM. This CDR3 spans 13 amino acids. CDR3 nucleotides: TGTGCCAGCCCAGGCCCGAACACCGGGGAGCTGTTTTTT. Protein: CASPGPNTGELFF.

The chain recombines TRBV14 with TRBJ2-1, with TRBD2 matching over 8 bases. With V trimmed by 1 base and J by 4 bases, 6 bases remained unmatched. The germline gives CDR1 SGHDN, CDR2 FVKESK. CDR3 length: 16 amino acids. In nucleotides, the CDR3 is TGTGCCAGCAGCCAAGCAGAGGAGCGGGGGTACAATGAGCAGTTCTTC. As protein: CASSQAEERGYNEQFF. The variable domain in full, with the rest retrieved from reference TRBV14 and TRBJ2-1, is EAGVTQFPSHSVIEKGQTVTLRCDPISGHDNLYWYRRVMGKEIKFLLHFVKESKQDESGMPNNRFLAERTGGTYSTLKVQPAELEDSGVYFCASSQAEERGYNEQFFGPGTRLTVL.

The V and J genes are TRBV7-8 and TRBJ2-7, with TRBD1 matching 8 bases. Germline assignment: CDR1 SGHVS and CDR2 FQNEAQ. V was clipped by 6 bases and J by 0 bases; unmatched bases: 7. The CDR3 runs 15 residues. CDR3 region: CASRSGGSNSYEQYF. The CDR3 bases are TGTGCCAGCAGATCAGGGGGCTCGAACTCCTACGAGCAGTACTTC.

CDR3 amino acids: CASSISGGYYGYTF. CDR3 sequence (DNA): TGTGCCAGTAGTATCTCAGGGGGCTACTATGGCTACACCTTC. The J gene is TRBJ1-2, the V gene TRBV19; 8 positions agree with TRBD1. The CDR3 loop spans 14 amino acids. With 3 bases clipped from V and 3 bases from J, the junction kept 3 bases outside the gene matches. Germline loops: CDR1 LNHDA, CDR2 SQIVND (reference sequence).

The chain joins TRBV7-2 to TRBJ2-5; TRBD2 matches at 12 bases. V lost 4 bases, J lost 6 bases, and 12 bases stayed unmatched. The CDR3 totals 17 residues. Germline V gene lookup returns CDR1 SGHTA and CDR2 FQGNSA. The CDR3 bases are TGTGCCAGCAGCTCATACCACGGGACTAGCGGGCGGAAGACCCAGTACTTC. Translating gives CASSSYHGTSGRKTQYF.

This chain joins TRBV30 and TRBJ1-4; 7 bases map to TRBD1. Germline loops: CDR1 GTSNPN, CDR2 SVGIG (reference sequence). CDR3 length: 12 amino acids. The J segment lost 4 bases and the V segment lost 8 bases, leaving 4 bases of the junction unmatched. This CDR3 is CAQGDLNEKLFF. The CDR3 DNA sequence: TGTGCCCAGGGGGATCTTAATGAAAAACTGTTTTTT.

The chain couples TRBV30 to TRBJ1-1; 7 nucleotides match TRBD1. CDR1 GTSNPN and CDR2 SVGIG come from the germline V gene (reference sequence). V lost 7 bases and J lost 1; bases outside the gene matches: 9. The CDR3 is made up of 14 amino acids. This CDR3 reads CAYSGGRGNTEAFF. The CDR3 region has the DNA TGTGCCTATTCAGGGGGAAGAGGGAACACTGAAGCTTTCTTT. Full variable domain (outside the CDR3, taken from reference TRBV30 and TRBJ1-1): SQTIHQWPATLVQPVGSPLSLECTVEGTSNPNLYWYRQAAGRGLQLLFYSVGIGQISSEVPQNLSASRPQDRQFILSSKKLLLSDSGFYLCAYSGGRGNTEAFFGQGTRLTVV.

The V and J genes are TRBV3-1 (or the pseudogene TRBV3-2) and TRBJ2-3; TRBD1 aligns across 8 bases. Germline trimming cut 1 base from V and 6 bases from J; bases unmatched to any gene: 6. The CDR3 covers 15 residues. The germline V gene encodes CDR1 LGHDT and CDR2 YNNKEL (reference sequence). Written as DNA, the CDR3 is TGTGCCAGCAGCCAAGCCGGGACAGGAAGGGATACGCAGTATTTT. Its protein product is CASSQAGTGRDTQYF.

CDR3 protein: CASRRTAYNEKLFF. CDR3 nucleotides: TGTGCCAGCAGGCGGACAGCTTATAATGAAAAACTGTTTTTT. V is TRBV2 and J is TRBJ1-4; tentative D call: TRBD1 (6 bases). CDR1 SNHLY and CDR2 FYNNEI come from the germline V gene. The CDR3 length is 14 residues. Trimming removed 6 bases at V and 4 bases at J, with 12 bases between.

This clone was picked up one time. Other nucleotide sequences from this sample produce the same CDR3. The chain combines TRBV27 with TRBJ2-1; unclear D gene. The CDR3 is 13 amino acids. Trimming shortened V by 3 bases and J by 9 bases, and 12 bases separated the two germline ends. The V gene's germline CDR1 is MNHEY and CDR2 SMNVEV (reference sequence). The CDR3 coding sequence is TGTGCCAGCAGTTTCCCCGGTGGTTTTGAGCAGTTCTTC. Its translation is CASSFPGGFEQFF.

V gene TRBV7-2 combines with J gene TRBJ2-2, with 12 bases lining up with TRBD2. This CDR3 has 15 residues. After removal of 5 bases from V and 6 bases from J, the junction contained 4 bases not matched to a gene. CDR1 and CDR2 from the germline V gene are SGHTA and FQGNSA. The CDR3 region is CASSMLAGGPGELFF. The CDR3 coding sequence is TGTGCCAGCAGCATGCTAGCGGGGGGGCCCGGGGAGCTGTTTTTT.

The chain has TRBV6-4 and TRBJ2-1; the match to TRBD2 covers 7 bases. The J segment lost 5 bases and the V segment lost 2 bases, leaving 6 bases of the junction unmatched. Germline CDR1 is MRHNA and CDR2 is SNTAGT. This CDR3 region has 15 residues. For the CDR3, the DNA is TGTGCCAGCAGTGACATGGGGGGGACTAACAATGAGCAGTTCTTC. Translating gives CASSDMGGTNNEQFF.

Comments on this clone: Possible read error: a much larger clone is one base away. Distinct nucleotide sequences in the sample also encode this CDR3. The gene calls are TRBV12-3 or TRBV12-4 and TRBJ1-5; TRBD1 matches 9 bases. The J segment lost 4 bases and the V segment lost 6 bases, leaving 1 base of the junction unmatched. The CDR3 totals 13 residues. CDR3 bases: TGTGCCAGCAGGGGGACAGGGAATCAGCCCCAGCATTTT. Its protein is CASRGTGNQPQHF.

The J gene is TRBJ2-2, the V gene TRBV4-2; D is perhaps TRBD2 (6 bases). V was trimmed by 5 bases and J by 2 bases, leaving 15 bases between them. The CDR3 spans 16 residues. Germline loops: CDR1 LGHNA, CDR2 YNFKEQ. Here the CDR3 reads CASSSLAQPNTGELFF. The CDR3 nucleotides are TGTGCCAGCAGCTCGCTAGCGCAGCCAAACACCGGGGAGCTGTTTTTT.

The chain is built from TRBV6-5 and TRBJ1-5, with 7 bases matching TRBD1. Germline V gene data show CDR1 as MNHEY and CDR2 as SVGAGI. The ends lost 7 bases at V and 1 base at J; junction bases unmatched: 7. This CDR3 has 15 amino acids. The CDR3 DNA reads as TGTGCCAGCAACCCGTCGACAGGGAGCAATCAGCCCCAGCATTTT. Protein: CASNPSTGSNQPQHF.

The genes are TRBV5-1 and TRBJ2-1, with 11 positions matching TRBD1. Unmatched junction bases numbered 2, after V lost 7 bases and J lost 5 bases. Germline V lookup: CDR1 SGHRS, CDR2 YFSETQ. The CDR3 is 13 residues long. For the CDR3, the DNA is TGCGCCAGCGGACAGGGGGCGGACAATGAGCAGTTCTTC. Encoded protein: CASGQGADNEQFF.

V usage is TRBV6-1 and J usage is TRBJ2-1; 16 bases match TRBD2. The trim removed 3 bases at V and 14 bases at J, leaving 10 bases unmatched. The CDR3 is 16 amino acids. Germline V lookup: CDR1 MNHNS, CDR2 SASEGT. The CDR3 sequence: CASSDVGLAGGYEKFF. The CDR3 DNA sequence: TGTGCCAGCAGTGATGTGGGACTAGCGGGGGGGTACGAAAAGTTCTTC.

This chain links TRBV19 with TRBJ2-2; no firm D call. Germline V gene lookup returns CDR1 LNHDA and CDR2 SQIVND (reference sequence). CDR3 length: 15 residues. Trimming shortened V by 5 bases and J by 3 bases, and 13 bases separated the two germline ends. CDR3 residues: CASSPSLGHTGELFF. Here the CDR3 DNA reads TGTGCCAGTAGTCCCTCCCTTGGGCACACCGGGGAGCTGTTTTTT.